A single sample gave rise to the 26 T cell receptor beta chains below, sequenced in a study of T cells in Graves' hyperthyroidism and ophthalmopathy. Amplification of TCR beta CDR3 regions used RNA as the template. Initially, a first-round RT-PCR of the TCR CDR3 employed the HTBI primer set. In TCRdb, the multiplex PCR reads were re-called with MiXCR into one record per CDR3 protein. The repertoire holds some 320,000 distinct CDR3 sequences, with about an eighth as singletons. Sequences were obtained from blood. These receptors originate from a woman aged 40 to 50 with Graves' ophthalmopathy.

The chain employs TRBV7-9 and TRBJ2-5; TRBD1 agrees at 9 bases. There are 16 residues in the CDR3. The germline V gene encodes CDR1 SEHNR and CDR2 FQNEAQ (reference sequence). After removal of 2 bases from V and 5 bases from J, the junction contained 9 bases not matched to a gene. CDR3 amino acids: CASSLPGGTGHETQYF. As DNA, the CDR3 is TGTGCCAGCAGCTTACCAGGCGGGACAGGGCATGAGACCCAGTACTTC.

This clonotype was recorded a few times. The J gene is TRBJ1-2, the V gene TRBV27, with D hard to call. Per germline, CDR1 MNHEY and CDR2 SMNVEV (reference sequence). The CDR3 consists of 16 residues. V lost 6 bases and J lost 5, with 22 bases in between. CDR3 amino acids: CASSWKMGLTSYGYTF. Here the CDR3 DNA reads TGTGCCAGCAGCTGGAAAATGGGCCTCACTTCTTATGGCTACACCTTC.

The V and J genes are TRBV12-3 or TRBV12-4 and TRBJ2-2, with 8 bases that match TRBD1. V dropped 3 bases and J dropped 0; count of bases not matched to a gene: 9. The length of the CDR3 is 18 residues. CDR3 coding DNA: TGTGCCAGCAGTTTGACAGGGGCCGCAGGGGCGAACACCGGGGAGCTGTTTTTT. Amino acid sequence: CASSLTGAAGANTGELFF.

The chain employs TRBV19 and TRBJ1-2, with 7 positions matching TRBD1. Germline V CDR1 and CDR2: LNHDA, SQIVND (reference sequence). V shed 9 bases, J shed 8 bases, and the junction held 12 bases outside the gene matches. This CDR3 comprises 13 residues. The CDR3 bases are TGTGCCAGCAAACTCCAGGGGGGGGACGGCTACACCTTC. This gives the protein CASKLQGGDGYTF.

There are many counts of this clonotype. The chain is built from TRBV6-1 and TRBJ2-3, with 10 bases lining up with TRBD1. The V gene's germline CDR1 is MNHNS and CDR2 SASEGT. The CDR3 extends over 14 amino acids. The J segment lost 4 bases and the V segment lost 7 bases, leaving 5 bases of the junction unmatched. The CDR3 reads CASNRDRGADTQYF. The CDR3, as DNA: TGTGCCAGCAACCGGGACAGGGGCGCAGATACGCAGTATTTT.

V and J are TRBV3-1 and TRBJ2-7; 7 nucleotides line up with TRBD2. The germline CDR1 and CDR2 sequences are LGHDT and YNNKEL (reference sequence). V lost 4 bases, J lost 1 base, and 1 base stayed unmatched. This CDR3 has 13 residues. CDR3 sequence (DNA): TGTGCCAGCAGCCCGGGGGGTTCCTACGAGCAGTACTTC. It specifies CASSPGGSYEQYF.

The chain is built from TRBV4-1 and TRBJ2-1, with 8 positions matching TRBD2. This CDR3 contains 16 residues. Germline lookup yields CDR1 MGHRA and CDR2 YSYEKL. The V gene end was trimmed by 2 bases and the J gene end by 8 bases; junction bases not matched to a gene: 11. The CDR3, as DNA: TGCGCCAGCAGCCAAATCGATGGGACTAGGGCCCATGAGCAGTTCTTC. It is translated as CASSQIDGTRAHEQFF.

There are many counts of this clonotype. This sequence joins TRBV7-2 and TRBJ1-4; D unclear. Trimming removed 3 bases from V and 10 bases from J, with 15 bases in between. This CDR3 contains 14 residues. Germline V gene data show CDR1 as SGHTA and CDR2 as FQGNSA. CDR3 loop: CASSFLSTVGKLFF. CDR3 coding DNA: TGTGCCAGCAGCTTTCTCTCGACGGTCGGAAAACTGTTTTTT. The full variable domain, completed using reference TRBV7-2 and TRBJ1-4, is GAGVSQSPSNKVTEKGKDVELRCDPISGHTALYWYRQSLGQGLEFLIYFQGNSAPDKSGLPSDRFSAERTGGSVSTLTIQRTQQEDSAVYLCASSFLSTVGKLFFGSGTQLSVL.

There are many counts of this clonotype. This chain uses TRBV24-1 with TRBJ2-2, with D perhaps matching TRBD1 or TRBD2 (6 bases each). Germline V lookup: CDR1 KGHDR, CDR2 SFDVKD. With 5 bases removed from V and 4 bases from J, the gap between germline ends came to 13 bases. There are 15 residues in the CDR3. The DNA of the CDR3 is TGTGCCACCAGTGCCAGCCCGGGGGCCACCGGGGAGCTGTTTTTT. Translation gives CATSASPGATGELFF.

This clonotype was found a few times. The V and J genes are TRBV18 and TRBJ1-1; 7 nucleotides match TRBD1. Trimming removed 3 bases from V and 4 bases from J; junction bases left unmatched: 5. The CDR3 length is 14 residues. The germline gives CDR1 KGHSH, CDR2 LQKENI. The CDR3 DNA is TGTGCCAGCTCACCGGGACAGACTTTCACTGAAGCTTTCTTT. Its protein product is CASSPGQTFTEAFF.

Ten or more counts support this clonotype. The chain combines TRBV28 with TRBJ1-4; D unclear. The germline gives CDR1 MDHEN, CDR2 SYDVKM. Trimming shortened V by 5 bases and J by 2 bases, and 15 bases separated the two germline ends. The CDR3 loop spans 16 amino acids. The CDR3 protein is CASSLPRSGTNEKLFF. CDR3 bases: TGTGCCAGCAGTCTACCTCGGAGCGGGACTAATGAAAAACTGTTTTTT.

Notes on this clonotype: This sequence may be a read error, since a much larger clone differs from it by one base. The chain is built from TRBV20-1 and TRBJ2-7; a possible D gene is TRBD1 (6 bases). The V gene's germline CDR1 is DFQATT and CDR2 SNEGSKA (reference sequence). The CDR3 has 10 amino acids. The ends were cut back, 6 bases at V and 7 bases at J, with 10 bases in the middle. The CDR3 nucleotides are TGCAGTGCCCTAGGGGGTGAGCAGTACTTC. Its protein product is CSALGGEQYF.

This clonotype appeared many times. V is TRBV2 and J is TRBJ2-5, with D maybe TRBD2 (5 bases). CDR1 and CDR2 from the germline V gene are SNHLY and FYNNEI. V lost 8 bases, J lost 3 bases, and 19 bases lay in between. The CDR3 totals 15 residues. Written as DNA, the CDR3 is TGTGCCAGCGGGGAATCAATAGCGACCGAAGAGACCCAGTACTTC. Protein sequence: CASGESIATEETQYF.

The table lists this clonotype with a few counts. This CDR3 is CATLPPPGQMTNEKLFF. As DNA, the CDR3 is TGTGCCACCCTCCCCCCCCCGGGACAGATGACTAATGAAAAACTGTTTTTT. V gene TRBV6-1 combines with J gene TRBJ1-4; 7 bases match TRBD1. CDR3 size: 17 residues. Looked up from germline, CDR1 is MNHNS and CDR2 is SASEGT. Losses at the gene ends were 10 bases for V and 2 bases for J; bases not matched to a gene: 16.

This clonotype came up many times. The rearrangement uses TRBV11-2 and TRBJ2-1; the match to TRBD2 covers 9 bases. V shed 5 bases and J 6 bases; nucleotides not matched to a gene: 5. The CDR3 extends over 14 amino acids. Per germline, CDR1 SGHAT and CDR2 FQNNGV. In nucleotides, the CDR3 is TGTGCCAGCAGCCGACTAGCGGAGGGCAATGAGCAGTTCTTC. It yields the protein CASSRLAEGNEQFF.

This clonotype came up many times. This chain connects TRBV7-2 to TRBJ1-2, with D possibly TRBD1 on 6 matching bases. Germline CDR1 is SGHTA and CDR2 is FQGNSA. The length of the CDR3 is 16 residues. V was trimmed by 5 bases and J by 5 bases, leaving 21 bases between them. CDR3 nucleotides: TGTGCCAGCAGCCTCCGTCCGGGGGCGCAGGGATATGGCTACACCTTC. Translating it yields CASSLRPGAQGYGYTF.

This clonotype was seen only a few times. The V and J genes are TRBV7-9 and TRBJ2-1; TRBD1 agrees at 10 bases. This CDR3 has 17 amino acids. The germline CDR1 and CDR2 sequences are SEHNR and FQNEAQ (reference sequence). With V trimmed by 2 bases and J by 6 bases, 10 bases remained unmatched. The CDR3 spells CASSLPGGTGDRNEQFF. In nucleotides, the CDR3 is TGTGCCAGCAGCTTACCAGGCGGGACAGGGGATCGCAATGAGCAGTTCTTC.

This clonotype was observed at least ten times. This sequence joins TRBV6-5 and TRBJ1-2, with D hard to call. This CDR3 is built from 13 residues. The germline V gene has CDR1 MNHEY and CDR2 SVGAGI. Trimming pared 0 bases from V and 4 bases from J, leaving 6 bases between. In DNA form, the CDR3 reads TGTGCCAGCAGTTACTCGGGGTCCTATGGCTACACCTTC. It is translated as CASSYSGSYGYTF.

The chain recombines TRBV30 with TRBJ2-2; the match to TRBD2 covers 7 bases. This CDR3 comprises 12 residues. Germline CDR1 GTSNPN, CDR2 SVGIG (reference sequence). The V gene end was trimmed by 1 base and the J gene end by 7 bases; junction bases not matched to a gene: 0. The CDR3 DNA is TGTGCCTGGAGTGGGGACTACGGGGAGCTGTTTTTT. Its translation: CAWSGDYGELFF. The full variable domain, with the rest looked up from reference TRBV30 and TRBJ2-2, is SQTIHQWPATLVQPVGSPLSLECTVEGTSNPNLYWYRQAAGRGLQLLFYSVGIGQISSEVPQNLSASRPQDRQFILSSKKLLLSDSGFYLCAWSGDYGELFFGEGSRLTVL.

This clonotype was seen a handful of times. The chain couples TRBV28 to TRBJ2-3; 11 bases fit TRBD2. The V and J ends lost 3 bases and 7 bases, in that order; junction bases with no gene match: 18. Looked up from germline, CDR1 is MDHEN and CDR2 is SYDVKM. This CDR3 is 19 amino acids long. The chain's CDR3 is CASSLFTSGSFLGGNTQYF. DNA of the CDR3: TGTGCCAGCAGTTTGTTTACTAGCGGGAGTTTTCTCGGCGGAAATACGCAGTATTTT.

This clonotype showed up many times. The chain uses TRBV7-8 and TRBJ2-1; 9 positions match TRBD2. Germline CDR1 SGHVS, CDR2 FQNEAQ. The junction had 8 bases not matched to a gene; V was cut back by 5 bases and J by 6 bases. CDR3 length equals 15 residues. The DNA of the CDR3 is TGTGCCAGCAGCCCCGCGAGGCGGGGGGGCAATGAGCAGTTCTTC. This gives the protein CASSPARRGGNEQFF.

The J gene is TRBJ1-2, the V gene TRBV2; TRBD1 aligns across 9 bases. This CDR3 region has 13 residues. The J segment lost 7 bases and the V segment lost 4 bases, leaving 4 bases of the junction unmatched. Germline CDR1 and CDR2: SNHLY and FYNNEI. The DNA of the CDR3 is TGTGCCAGCAGTGGTTGGACAGGGGCTGGCTACACCTTC. It translates to CASSGWTGAGYTF.

The J gene is TRBJ2-1, the V gene TRBV18; 7 nucleotides match TRBD1. Germline V gene lookup returns CDR1 KGHSH and CDR2 LQKENI. V dropped 5 bases and J dropped 9; count of bases not matched to a gene: 10. This CDR3 is 14 amino acids long. The CDR3 sequence: CASSVTGTASEQFF. The CDR3, as DNA: TGTGCCAGCTCAGTAACCGGGACAGCCTCTGAGCAGTTCTTC.

CDR3 nucleotides: TGTGCCAGCAGCTTATCGGGAGCCGGTGAGCAGTTCTTC. Its protein is CASSLSGAGEQFF. This chain links TRBV7-6 with TRBJ2-1, with a possible D match to TRBD2 (6 bases). Trimming cost V 2 bases and J 9 bases, with 11 bases left between them. This CDR3 is 13 amino acids long. Per germline, CDR1 SGHVS and CDR2 FNYEAQ.

This clonotype appeared many times. V and J are TRBV2 and TRBJ1-2; 9 nucleotides align to TRBD1. Unmatched junction bases numbered 2, after V lost 2 bases and J lost 4 bases. CDR3 length: 14 residues. Germline assignment: CDR1 SNHLY and CDR2 FYNNEI. The CDR3: CASSETGGTYGYTF. The CDR3, as DNA: TGTGCCAGCAGTGAAACAGGGGGCACCTATGGCTACACCTTC.

At least ten counts were recorded for this clonotype. V usage is TRBV20-1 and J usage is TRBJ1-6; D is perhaps TRBD1 (6 bases). CDR1 DFQATT and CDR2 SNEGSKA come from the germline V gene (reference sequence). The CDR3 contains 15 residues. The V gene lost 6 bases and the J gene lost 1 base, with 13 bases spanning the gap. CDR3 nucleotides: TGCAGTGCCCCAGGGGATCTTTCCTATAATTCACCCCTCCACTTT. Its protein product is CSAPGDLSYNSPLHF.